Listed below are T cell receptor beta chains from one sample, sequenced in a study of T cell changes during pregnancy in multiple sclerosis. TCRdb's table, derived via immunoSEQ multiplex PCR, lists solely in-frame clones and lacks some. This table holds fewer than 60,000 clones, under 95% found once. The input for sequencing was peripheral blood, taken after pregnancy. These receptors were obtained from a female donor in good health, enrolled as a control in a pregnancy study. CDR3s leave out the opening cysteine and the closing phenylalanine or tryptophan. Size values are once, few and many counts, or a class for expanded clones, and some rows have none.

V gene	J gene	clone size	CDR3 protein
TRBV11-3	TRBJ2-7	NA	ASSGLGTAGHEQY
TRBV29-1	TRBJ2-7	NA	SVHLQGGSPYEQY
TRBV5-1	TRBJ2-7	NA	ASSLDRGMQEQY
TRBV18	TRBJ2-2	NA	ASSPANRVSAGELF
TRBV27	TRBJ2-7	NA	ASSTSRSYEQY
TRBV6-6	TRBJ1-1	NA	ASSNFSQARLGAF
TRBV5-1	TRBJ1-5	NA	ASSSTGNSNQPQH
TRBV7-2	TRBJ2-7	NA	ASSLVGAPYYEQY
TRBV30	TRBJ1-3	NA	AWSARTFGNTIY
TRBV19	TRBJ1-4	NA	ASSPGDRPNEKLF
TRBV6-1	TRBJ2-3	once	ASSEALAGPDTQY
TRBV7-6	TRBJ1-4	NA	ASASRPAGDEKLF
TRBV19	TRBJ2-1	NA	ASSMTSGRNNEQF
TRBV7-3	TRBJ1-1	NA	ASSLTADYTEAF
TRBV7-3	TRBJ2-3	NA	ASSLEGRGGVDTQY
TRBV15	TRBJ2-1	once	ATSGFPLINEQF
TRBV29-1	TRBJ1-1	NA	SGAGTGNFEAF
TRBV5-6	TRBJ2-2	NA	ASSSPGQGSGELF
TRBV6-4	TRBJ2-3	NA	ASSDSQREDTDTQY
TRBV7-9	TRBJ1-2	NA	ASSLTGLYGYT
TRBV10-3	TRBJ2-1	NA	AIRKGLDGNEQF
TRBV25-1	TRBJ2-3	NA	ASELSDTQY
TRBV7-2	TRBJ2-2	NA	ASSLVLGSGELF
TRBV6-5	TRBJ1-1	NA	ASSWGQASTEAF
TRBV13	TRBJ2-1	NA	ASSGSGVPYNEQF
TRBV19	TRBJ1-2	NA	ASSAGVTNYGYT
TRBV5-1	TRBJ1-2	NA	ASRLEGGGNYGYT
TRBV18	TRBJ1-4	NA	ASSPDQGGDEKLF
TRBV7-3	TRBJ2-3	NA	ASSSNFEAQY
TRBV5-8	TRBJ2-7	NA	ASRGIGHLGTGGYEQY
TRBV11-3	TRBJ1-1	NA	ASSITQGLKFEAF
TRBV14	TRBJ1-1	NA	ASRPQGNTEAF
TRBV5-3	TRBJ2-7	few	ARSRRTTGTAYEQY
TRBV7-8	TRBJ2-2	NA	ASSWGSGGASGELF
TRBV28	TRBJ2-3	NA	ASSFSSDTQY
TRBV7-2	TRBJ2-3	NA	ASSLSPTGADTQY
TRBV9	TRBJ2-3	once	ASSHRTLYTDTQY
TRBV28	TRBJ2-5	once	ASSFPGLETQH
TRBV19	TRBJ2-7	NA	ASSGPGQVYEQY
TRBV5-1	TRBJ1-1	once	ASSLVGDTEAF
TRBV14	TRBJ2-5	NA	ASSQEAGVTSSSQY
TRBV5-4	TRBJ1-2	NA	ASSLSYREAMGYT
TRBV11-2	TRBJ2-3	NA	ASSLQIPDTQY
TRBV2	TRBJ1-1	NA	ASGRRDSALSSEAF
TRBV7-2	TRBJ2-3	NA	ASSQGLEADTQY
TRBV7-8	TRBJ1-5	NA	ASSRSRGRFDQPQH
TRBV13	TRBJ1-1	NA	ASSLGGLMNTEAF
TRBV7-2	TRBJ1-2	NA	ASSLDAGAGGYT
TRBV7-2	TRBJ2-7	NA	ASSFYRGEGYEQY
TRBV15	TRBJ2-1	NA	ATSRLSEALSGEQF
TRBV19	TRBJ2-1	NA	ASRWSLAGGQSYNEQF
TRBV7-2	TRBJ2-5	NA	ASSLVYRDQETQY
TRBV7-9	TRBJ1-2	NA	ASSQGQGGYGYT
TRBV28	TRBJ2-7	once	ASGPNRDRPSYEQY
TRBV7-2	TRBJ1-1	NA	ASSSNPENTEAF